This T cell receptor (beta chain) is drawn from a study of human T cells and chemical hapten exposure. Whole-study context: Sensitization applied 2% DPC to approximately 2 cm by approximately 2 cm of upper inner arm skin. Slight volume differences across pooled libraries mainly accounted for varying per-sample TCR yields.

This clonotype has ten or more counts. In the original workflow: There were a median of roughly 100,000 TCRs per sample, with a range from about 23,224 to 690,600. In TCRdb, the RACE reads were re-called with MiXCR into one record per CDR3 protein. The V and J calls were determined by TCRdb, not by the authors. The table lists some 380,000 distinct CDR3 sequences, roughly 4.8% of them singletons. Germline trimming cut 1 base from V and 6 bases from J; bases unmatched to any gene: 12. The CDR3 has 16 amino acids. Germline assignment: CDR1 MNHEY and CDR2 SVGAGI. This sample's time point: patch test 1, 2 weeks after DPC sensitization. Stated treatment: therapeutic diphenylcyclopropenone sensitization with weekly scalp DPC.

The input for sequencing was whole blood, taken in connection with sensitization to the hapten diphenylcyclopropenone (DPC). This rearrangement joins TRBV6-5 to TRBJ2-7; 7 bases agree with TRBD1. The sequence derives from a woman in her forties or fifties with alopecia areata. Some clones in this sample may be carry-over from other donors' samples. The CDR3 nucleotides are TGTGCCAGCAGTTACTACCGGGACAGCCGACTCTCCGAGCAGTACTTC. It is translated as CASSYYRDSRLSEQYF.